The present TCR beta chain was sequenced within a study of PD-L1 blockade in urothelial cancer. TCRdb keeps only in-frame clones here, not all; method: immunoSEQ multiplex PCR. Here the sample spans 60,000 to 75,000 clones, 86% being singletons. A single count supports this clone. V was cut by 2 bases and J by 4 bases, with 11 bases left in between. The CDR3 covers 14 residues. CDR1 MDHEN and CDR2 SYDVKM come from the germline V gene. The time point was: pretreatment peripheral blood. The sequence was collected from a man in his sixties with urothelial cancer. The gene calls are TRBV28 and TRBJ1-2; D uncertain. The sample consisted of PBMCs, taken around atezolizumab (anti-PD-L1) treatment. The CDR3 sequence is CASSLVQLFYGYTF. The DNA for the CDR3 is TGTGCCAGCAGTTTAGTACAGCTCTTCTATGGCTACACCTTC.